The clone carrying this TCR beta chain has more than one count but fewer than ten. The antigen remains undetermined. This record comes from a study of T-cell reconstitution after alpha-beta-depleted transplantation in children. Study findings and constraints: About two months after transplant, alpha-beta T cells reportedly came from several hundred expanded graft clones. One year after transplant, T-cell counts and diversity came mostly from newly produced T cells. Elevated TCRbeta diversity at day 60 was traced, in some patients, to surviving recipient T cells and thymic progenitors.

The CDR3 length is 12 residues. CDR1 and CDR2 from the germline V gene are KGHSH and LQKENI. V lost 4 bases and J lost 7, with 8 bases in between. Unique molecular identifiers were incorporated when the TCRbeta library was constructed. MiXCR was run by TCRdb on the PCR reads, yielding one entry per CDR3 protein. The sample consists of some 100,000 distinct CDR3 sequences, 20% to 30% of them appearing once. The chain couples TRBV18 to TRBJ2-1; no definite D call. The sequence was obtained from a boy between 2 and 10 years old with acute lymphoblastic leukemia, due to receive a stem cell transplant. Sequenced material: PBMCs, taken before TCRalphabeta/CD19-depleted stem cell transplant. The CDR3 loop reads CASSRKPNEQFF. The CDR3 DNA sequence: TGTGCCAGCTCACGGAAGCCGAATGAGCAGTTCTTC.